This T cell receptor (beta chain) is drawn from a study of shared T cell receptors in the human thymus. Germline CDR1 is MNHEY and CDR2 is SVGAGI. V gave up 0 bases and J gave up 6 bases, with 8 bases separating them. The CDR3 is 14 residues long. Sequenced by immunoSEQ multiplex PCR; TCRdb stores in-frame clones only, minus some. This repertoire shows about 730,000 clones, roughly 88% found once; its top ten account for roughly 0.01%. The same specimen was also included in a second study, on human thymus T cells. As reported in that work: Within thymic and blood repertoires, V and J gene usage appeared to be biased.

The sequence was obtained from a girl in the first two years of life with a congenital heart defect. The genes are TRBV6-5 and TRBJ1-4; D gene ambiguous. Sequences were obtained from thymocytes. CDR3 DNA sequence: TGTGCCAGCAGTTACTCCGGGTCCTATGAAAAACTGTTTTTT. Translation gives CASSYSGSYEKLFF.